This T cell receptor beta chain stems from a study of T cells in women clearing cervical HPV infection. Only in-frame clones appear in the TCRdb table, and some are missing; sequencing was by immunoSEQ multiplex PCR. Its clone listing holds some 14,000 clones. The source material was blood buffy coat. This TCR came from a woman between 18 and 70 years old with a cervical HPV16 infection that either progressed to CIN3+ or cleared (not recorded which).

Here the CDR3 reads CASSGTGVNQPQYF. Partial CDR3 DNA: TGTGCCAGTAGTGGGACAGGGGTCAATCAGCCG. The rearrangement links TRBV19 to TRBJ2-3; 10 positions match TRBD1. From the germline J gene comes the end of the CDR3, since the read stops 3 residues before it. Germline V gene sequence: CDR1 LNHDA, CDR2 SQIVND (reference sequence). CDR3 length: 14 residues.